The 24 T cell receptor beta chains listed next were all sequenced from one sample in a study of blood T cell repertoires in COVID-19. The assay was immunoSEQ multiplex PCR, and TCRdb's table has in-frame clones only and misses some. The sample yields approximately 300,000 clones, roughly 87% seen once. The sample was PBMCs or T cells enriched from blood (not recorded which). All receptors come from a woman younger than 45 who had recovered from COVID-19.

V gene TRBV7-8 combines with J gene TRBJ1-1; D call uncertain. Germline V gene lookup returns CDR1 SGHVS and CDR2 FQNEAQ. Between the trimmed V and J ends, which lost 5 bases and 1 base, there was a span of 14 bases. CDR3 length: 15 residues. The CDR3 protein is CASSPVARENTEAFF. The CDR3 region has the DNA TGTGCCAGCAGCCCGGTGGCGAGGGAGAACACTGAAGCTTTCTTT.

This sequence joins TRBV7-3 and TRBJ1-3; no firm D call. CDR3 length: 16 amino acids. V shed 5 bases and J shed 4 bases, with 18 bases lying between them. Germline V lookup: CDR1 SGHTA, CDR2 FQGTGA. In DNA form, the CDR3 reads TGTGCCAGCAGCACCAAACCTTCCAATAGCGGAAACACCATATATTTT. Amino acid sequence: CASSTKPSNSGNTIYF.

The rearrangement links TRBV19 to TRBJ1-5; D gene unclear. Germline CDR1 is LNHDA and CDR2 is SQIVND (reference sequence). Trimming pared 5 bases from V and 3 bases from J, leaving 14 bases between. The CDR3 totals 15 residues. The DNA for the CDR3 is TGTGCCAGTAGTCGAAGAAGGGAGAACAATCAGCCCCAGCATTTT. Translating gives CASSRRRENNQPQHF.

Worth noting for this clone: This specimen includes other DNA sequences encoding the same CDR3. This chain connects TRBV5-1 to TRBJ2-1; 9 bases map to TRBD1. This CDR3 comprises 14 residues. Germline V lookup: CDR1 SGHRS, CDR2 YFSETQ. The V and J ends lost 4 bases and 4 bases, in that order; junction bases with no gene match: 3. The CDR3: CASSPGQGYNEQFF. The DNA of the CDR3 is TGCGCCAGCAGCCCGGGACAGGGATACAATGAGCAGTTCTTC.

CDR3 loop: CASSVDQTGKNTEAFF. As DNA, the CDR3 is TGTGCCAGCAGCGTAGACCAGACAGGAAAGAACACTGAAGCTTTCTTT. This chain uses TRBV9 with TRBJ1-1; a weak D match, TRBD1 (6 bases). Trimming cost V 0 bases and J 1 base, with 13 bases left between them. Germline V CDR1 and CDR2: SGDLS, YYNGEE. The CDR3 is 16 residues long. Complete variable domain (other parts from reference TRBV9 and TRBJ1-1): DSGVTQTPKHLITATGQRVTLRCSPRSGDLSVYWYQQSLDQGLQFLIQYYNGEERAKGNILERFSAQQFPDLHSELNLSSLELGDSALYFCASSVDQTGKNTEAFFGQGTRLTVV.

This sequence joins TRBV7-9 and TRBJ2-7; D might be TRBD2 (6 bases). V lost 4 bases and J 6 bases, leaving 10 bases between the germline ends. The CDR3 covers 12 residues. Germline assignment: CDR1 SEHNR and CDR2 FQNEAQ (reference sequence). The CDR3 sequence: CASSSGLGEQYF. The CDR3 DNA is TGTGCCAGCAGCTCGGGACTGGGCGAGCAGTACTTC.

The gene calls are TRBV9 and TRBJ1-2, with D maybe TRBD1 (5 bases). The germline V gene encodes CDR1 SGDLS and CDR2 YYNGEE. With 3 bases removed from V and 5 bases from J, the gap between germline ends came to 17 bases. The CDR3 sequence is 15 residues long. CDR3 in amino acids: CASSGDGRGEYGYTF. CDR3 in DNA: TGTGCCAGCAGCGGAGATGGGAGGGGTGAATATGGCTACACCTTC.

The chain employs TRBV30 and TRBJ2-7; 7 bases are shared with TRBD1. The CDR3 is made up of 13 amino acids. Trimming removed 5 bases from V and 2 bases from J; junction bases left unmatched: 6. Germline lookup yields CDR1 GTSNPN and CDR2 SVGIG (reference sequence). This CDR3 is CAWQIGQAYEQYF. In nucleotides, the CDR3 is TGTGCCTGGCAGATAGGACAGGCCTACGAGCAGTACTTC.

This clone was picked up one time. The chain combines TRBV9 with TRBJ1-2, with no clear D. The CDR3 loop spans 15 amino acids. Germline V gives CDR1 SGDLS, CDR2 YYNGEE. V shed 0 bases and J shed 0 bases, with 9 bases lying between them. CDR3 residues: CASSVVSIANYGYTF. CDR3 bases: TGTGCCAGCAGCGTAGTCAGTATCGCTAACTATGGCTACACCTTC.

This clone showed up just once. The rearrangement links TRBV6-4 to TRBJ2-1, with D possibly TRBD2 on 5 matching bases. The CDR3 totals 14 residues. V was cut by 3 bases and J by 5 bases, with 11 bases left in between. Germline CDR1 reads MRHNA; CDR2 reads SNTAGT. In DNA form, the CDR3 reads TGTGCCAGCAGTGAGCGCCGGGAAGACAATGAGCAGTTCTTC. As protein: CASSERREDNEQFF.

The chain links TRBV5-6 to TRBJ1-5, with 9 bases identical to TRBD1. Trimming removed 3 bases from V and 2 bases from J; junction bases left unmatched: 12. The CDR3 length is 18 residues. Germline V gene data show CDR1 as SGHDT and CDR2 as YYEEEE. The CDR3 here is CASSSSPGQGWGNQPQHF. The CDR3 DNA reads TGTGCCAGCAGCTCCTCCCCGGGACAGGGATGGGGCAATCAGCCCCAGCATTTT.

This clone was counted a single time. CDR3: CAWSGDSMNTEAFF. The CDR3 DNA reads as TGTGCCTGGAGTGGAGACAGCATGAACACTGAAGCTTTCTTT. This sequence joins TRBV30 and TRBJ1-1; maybe TRBD1 (5 bases). The V gene lost 1 base and the J gene lost 0 bases, with 9 bases spanning the gap. The CDR3 is 14 residues long. CDR1 is GTSNPN, CDR2 SVGIG, per germline (reference sequence).

This chain links TRBV12-5 with TRBJ1-5; D unclear. Germline loops: CDR1 LGHNT, CDR2 FRNRAP. Trimming cost V 7 bases and J 0 bases, with 10 bases left between them. The CDR3 length is 14 residues. The CDR3 bases are TGTGCTAGTGCCGGAGGTTATAGCAATCAGCCCCAGCATTTT. Amino acids: CASAGGYSNQPQHF.

This rearrangement joins TRBV27 to TRBJ2-1, with TRBD1 matching over 8 bases. Per the germline V gene, CDR1 is MNHEY and CDR2 is SMNVEV (reference sequence). The CDR3 sequence is 15 residues long. The V and J ends lost 6 bases and 3 bases, in that order; junction bases with no gene match: 7. Here the CDR3 DNA reads TGTGCCAGCAGCCTACAGGGGGATCGCTACAATGAGCAGTTCTTC. Amino acids: CASSLQGDRYNEQFF.

This clone has a single count. The CDR3: CASSQEGDRGGYTF. The CDR3 nucleotides read TGTGCCAGCAGCCAAGAAGGGGACAGGGGTGGCTACACCTTC. The V gene is TRBV4-2, the J gene TRBJ1-2; TRBD1 matches at 10 bases. This CDR3 spans 14 amino acids. Per the germline V gene, CDR1 is LGHNA and CDR2 is YNFKEQ. J was trimmed by 7 bases and V by 0 bases; bases with no gene match: 2.

V is TRBV3-1 (or the pseudogene TRBV3-2) and J is TRBJ2-2, with D maybe TRBD1 (6 bases). CDR1 and CDR2 (germline): LGHDT, YNNKEL (reference sequence). Trimming removed 4 bases from V and 10 bases from J, with 16 bases in between. The CDR3 is 14 amino acids. The CDR3 spells CASSPFVGTPELFF. The CDR3 nucleotides are TGTGCCAGCAGCCCGTTTGTCGGGACACCGGAGCTGTTTTTT.

The rearrangement uses TRBV4-2 and TRBJ2-7; D is undetermined. Germline V gene lookup returns CDR1 LGHNA and CDR2 YNFKEQ. The CDR3 extends over 17 amino acids. Trimming removed 0 bases at V and 5 bases at J, with 20 bases between. CDR3 protein: CASSQDVSAGGQDEQYF. CDR3 nucleotide sequence: TGTGCCAGCAGCCAAGATGTTTCGGCAGGTGGTCAGGACGAGCAGTACTTC.

The rearrangement uses TRBV7-8 and TRBJ1-1; D is unresolved. Trimming left V 2 bases short and J 5 bases short, with 9 bases between. This CDR3 region has 13 residues. In germline, CDR1 is SGHVS, CDR2 FQNEAQ. DNA of the CDR3: TGTGCCAGCAGCTTATGGGGAGCAACTGAAGCTTTCTTT. Encoded protein: CASSLWGATEAFF.

V and J are TRBV30 and TRBJ1-1, with D possibly TRBD1 on 6 matching bases. V shed 4 bases and J shed 5 bases, with 17 bases lying between them. Germline lookup yields CDR1 GTSNPN and CDR2 SVGIG (reference sequence). This CDR3 is 14 amino acids long. The CDR3 here is CAWKPWGRETEAFF. CDR3 DNA: TGTGCCTGGAAGCCCTGGGGGCGCGAGACTGAAGCTTTCTTT.

The genes are TRBV5-1 and TRBJ2-2; 9 nucleotides line up with TRBD1. J gave up 5 bases and V 8 bases, and 16 bases lay outside the gene matches. Germline CDR1 and CDR2: SGHRS and YFSETQ. The CDR3 totals 17 residues. CDR3 nucleotide sequence: TGCGCCAGTTCTCCCGCTGCCGGGACAGGGATGACCGGGGAGCTGTTTTTT. Protein product: CASSPAAGTGMTGELFF.

The V and J genes are TRBV6-4 and TRBJ1-1, with D possibly matching TRBD1 (6 bases). V dropped 4 bases and J dropped 10 bases, with 22 bases sitting between them. The CDR3 is 15 amino acids. Germline CDR1 is MRHNA and CDR2 is SNTAGT. The CDR3 protein is CASSVTGTPPVRAFF. The CDR3 coding sequence is TGTGCCAGCAGTGTGACGGGGACACCACCCGTTAGAGCTTTCTTT.

V gene TRBV7-9 combines with J gene TRBJ1-5; possible D gene TRBD1, 5 bases. Trimming cost V 5 bases and J 5 bases, with 13 bases left between them. Germline V gene data show CDR1 as SEHNR and CDR2 as FQNEAQ (reference sequence). This CDR3 has 14 amino acids. CDR3 in DNA: TGTGCCAGCAGCCGGGGGGTAGGGTATCAGCCCCAGCATTTT. The encoded protein is CASSRGVGYQPQHF.

The chain employs TRBV18 and TRBJ1-2; 7 nucleotides agree with TRBD1. Germline CDR1 and CDR2: KGHSH and LQKENI. The CDR3 extends over 14 amino acids. V shed 5 bases and J 7 bases; nucleotides not matched to a gene: 10. The CDR3 bases are TGTGCCAGCTCAACCCAGGGGGAAGGCCTTGGCTACACCTTC. Its protein product is CASSTQGEGLGYTF.

The V and J genes are TRBV3-1 (or the pseudogene TRBV3-2) and TRBJ2-7; D ambiguous. The CDR3 runs to 13 residues. Per the germline V gene, CDR1 is LGHDT and CDR2 is YNNKEL (reference sequence). V was clipped by 8 bases and J by 2 bases, with 13 bases between them. The CDR3 nucleotides read TGTGCCAGCTACGACAAATACACCTACGAGCAGTACTTC. It is translated as CASYDKYTYEQYF.